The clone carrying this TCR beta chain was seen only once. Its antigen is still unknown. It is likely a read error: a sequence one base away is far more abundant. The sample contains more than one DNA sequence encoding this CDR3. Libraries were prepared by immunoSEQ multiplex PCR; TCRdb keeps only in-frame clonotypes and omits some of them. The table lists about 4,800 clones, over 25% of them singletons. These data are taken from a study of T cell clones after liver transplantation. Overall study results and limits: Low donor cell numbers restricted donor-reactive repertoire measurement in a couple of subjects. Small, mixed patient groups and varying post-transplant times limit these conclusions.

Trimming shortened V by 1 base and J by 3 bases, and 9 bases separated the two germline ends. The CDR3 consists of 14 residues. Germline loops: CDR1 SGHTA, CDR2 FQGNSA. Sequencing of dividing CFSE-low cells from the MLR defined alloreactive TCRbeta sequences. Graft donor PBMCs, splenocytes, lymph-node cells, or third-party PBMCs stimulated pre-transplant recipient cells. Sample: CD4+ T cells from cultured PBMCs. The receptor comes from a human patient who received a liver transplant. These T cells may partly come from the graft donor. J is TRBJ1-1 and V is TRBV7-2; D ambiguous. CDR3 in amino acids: CASSLDPTDTEAFF. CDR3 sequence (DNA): TGTGCCAGCAGCTTAGATCCCACGGACACTGAAGCTTTCTTT.